The present entry profiles one T cell receptor beta chain with its context. This clonotype was seen ten or more times. Its recognized antigen is unknown. Per-nucleotide qualities are absent, and no much larger clonotype sits a single base away. This sample is drawn from a study of T cell repertoires in cytomegalovirus infection (dated by TCRdb to between 2017 and 2020). About the full investigation: Recently identified HLA-C-restricted CMV epitopes, whose presentation resists viral immunomodulation, were targeted by peptide stimulations together with well-studied HLA-B-restricted epitopes. Donor HLA type was relevant to the analysis, as public TCR beta signatures indicated carriage of CMV infection together with the matching HLA type.

This sample was sequenced with an Illumina HiSeq 1500. TCRdb reran the public reads through fastp at Q25 and MiXCR, keeping productive beta chains. Rows with one shared CDR3 protein collapse into an entry with the most common genes and DNA. This sample comprises 450,000 to 600,000 distinct CDR3 sequences, 30% to 40% of them detected only once. 17% of the sample lies in the top ten. Points the paper makes about the study in general: In both this cohort and an independent roughly 400-donor cohort, the cumulative frequency of public TCR beta family members distinguished carriers of CMV infection plus the relevant HLA type. In the ex vivo response, HLA-C-restricted CMV-specific TCR beta clonotypes were dominant, and in two of eight donors the single most frequent clonotype came from this HLA-C-restricted group.

Per the publication, the treatment or condition label means: in vitro stimulation with specific CMV peptide epitopes to enrich CMV-specific T cells. The germline V gene gives CDR1 as SGHVS and CDR2 as FQNEAQ. The CDR3 runs 14 amino acids, cysteine and phenylalanine included. The kept DNA is CDR3 alone, 42 bases in frame from the first base. V is clipped by 0 bases and J by 6 bases, and the sequence between their germline boundaries is 9 bases long. The receptor's source is a human donor in good health (CMV status not recorded). Some clones in this sample may be carry-over from other donors' samples. The starting material was cultured PBMCs, obtained from culture after CMV antigen stimulation. The rearranged segments are TRBV7-8 and TRBJ1-5; tentative D gene TRBD1, with 5 bases matching. The encoded CDR3 is CASSLASGGQPQHF. Here is the DNA: TGTGCCAGCAGCTTAGCTTCCGGGGGTCAGCCCCAGCATTTT.